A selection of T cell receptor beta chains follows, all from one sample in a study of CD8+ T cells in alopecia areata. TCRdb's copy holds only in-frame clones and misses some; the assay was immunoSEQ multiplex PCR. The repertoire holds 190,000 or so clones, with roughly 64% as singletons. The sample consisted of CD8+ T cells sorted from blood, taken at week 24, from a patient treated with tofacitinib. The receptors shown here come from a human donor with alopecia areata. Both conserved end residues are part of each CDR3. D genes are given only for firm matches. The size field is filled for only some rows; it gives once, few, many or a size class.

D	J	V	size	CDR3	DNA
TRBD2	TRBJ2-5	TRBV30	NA	CAWAGPTSGGILLQETQYF	TGTGCCTGGGCCGGCCCCACTAGCGGGGGCATCCTATTACAAGAGACCCAGTACTTC
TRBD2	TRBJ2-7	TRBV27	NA	CASSRGSGDEQYF	TGTGCCAGCAGTCGGGGTAGCGGGGACGAGCAGTACTTC
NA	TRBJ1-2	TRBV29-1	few	CSADPRENGYTF	TGCAGCGCCGATCCCAGGGAGAATGGCTACACCTTC
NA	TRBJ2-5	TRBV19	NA	CASSIRRTDRTQETQYF	TGTGCCAGTAGTATACGCCGGACAGACAGGACCCAAGAGACCCAGTACTTC
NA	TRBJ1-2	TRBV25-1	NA	CASSLPYYGYTF	TGTGCCAGCAGTCTGCCTTACTATGGCTACACCTTC
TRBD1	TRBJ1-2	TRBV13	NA	CASSLGQASPGF	TGTGCCAGCAGCCTTGGACAGGCATCCCCGGGCTTC
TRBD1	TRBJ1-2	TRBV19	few	CASLQGALYGYTF	TGTGCCAGCTTACAGGGGGCCCTCTATGGCTACACCTTC
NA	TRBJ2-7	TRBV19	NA	CASSLRTPIDGVEQYF	TGTGCCAGTAGTTTAAGGACCCCCATAGACGGCGTAGAGCAGTACTTC
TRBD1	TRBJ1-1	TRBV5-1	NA	CASSWTGDPEAFF	TGCGCCAGCAGCTGGACAGGGGACCCTGAAGCTTTCTTT
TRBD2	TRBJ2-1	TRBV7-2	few	CASSSGGSSYNEQFF	TGTGCCAGCAGCTCCGGGGGGAGCTCCTACAATGAGCAGTTCTTC
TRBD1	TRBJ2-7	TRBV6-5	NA	CASSSLGTAYEQYF	TGTGCCAGCAGCTCCCTCGGGACAGCCTACGAGCAGTACTTC
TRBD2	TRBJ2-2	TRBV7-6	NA	CASRAAGGPGELFF	TGTGCCAGCAGGGCCGCGGGGGGGCCCGGGGAGCTGTTTTTT
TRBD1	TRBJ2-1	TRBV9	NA	CASSLTGTGGNMGEQFF	TGTGCCAGCAGCCTTACAGGGACAGGGGGCAATATGGGTGAGCAGTTCTTC
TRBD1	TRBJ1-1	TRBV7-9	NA	CASSWGQGEAFF	TGTGCCAGCAGCTGGGGACAGGGCGAAGCTTTCTTT
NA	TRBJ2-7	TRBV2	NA	CASGEGGAPGNEQYF	TGTGCCAGCGGTGAGGGGGGGGCACCCGGCAACGAGCAGTACTTC
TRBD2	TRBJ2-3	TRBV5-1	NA	CASSLVGIPSGTDTQYF	TGCGCCAGCAGCTTAGTTGGGATCCCTAGCGGAACAGATACGCAGTATTTT
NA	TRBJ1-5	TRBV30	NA	CAWNHGTLGSNQPQHF	TGTGCCTGGAACCATGGTACCCTGGGGAGCAATCAGCCCCAGCATTTT
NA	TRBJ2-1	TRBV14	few	CASSLNLNEQFF	TGTGCCAGCAGCCTGAATCTGAATGAGCAGTTCTTC
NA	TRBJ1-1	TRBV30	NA	CAWSVSEWYMNTEAFF	TGTGCCTGGAGTGTCTCCGAATGGTATATGAACACTGAAGCTTTCTTT
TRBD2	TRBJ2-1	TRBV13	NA	CASSFALAGDNEQFF	TGTGCCAGCAGCTTTGCACTAGCGGGGGACAATGAGCAGTTCTTC
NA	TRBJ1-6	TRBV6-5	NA	CASSYANSPLHF	TGTGCCAGCAGTTACGCAAATTCACCCCTCCACTTT
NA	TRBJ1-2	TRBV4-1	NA	CASSQDSWLVHGYTF	TGCGCCAGCAGCCAAGATTCTTGGTTGGTGCATGGCTACACCTTC
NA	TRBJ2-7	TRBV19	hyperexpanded	CASSMAGISYEQYF	TGTGCCAGTAGTATGGCAGGGATCTCCTACGAGCAGTACTTC
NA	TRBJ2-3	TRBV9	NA	CASSAVPTDTQYF	TGTGCCAGCAGCGCAGTCCCCACAGATACGCAGTATTTT
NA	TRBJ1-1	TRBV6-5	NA	CASSYSKGTEAFF	TGTGCCAGCAGTTACTCGAAGGGCACTGAAGCTTTCTTT
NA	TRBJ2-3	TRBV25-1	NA	CASKGGESYF	TGTGCCAGCAAAGGGGGGGAATCGTATTTT
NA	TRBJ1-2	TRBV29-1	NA	CSVDALGGFGGGYTF	TGCAGCGTCGACGCCCTTGGTGGGTTCGGAGGTGGCTACACCTTC
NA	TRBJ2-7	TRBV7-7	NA	CASSAEVGSSYEQYF	TGTGCCAGCAGTGCGGAGGTAGGGTCCTCCTACGAGCAGTACTTC
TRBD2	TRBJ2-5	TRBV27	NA	CASRRLAGVIETQYF	TGTGCCAGCAGGCGACTAGCGGGGGTTATCGAGACCCAGTACTTC
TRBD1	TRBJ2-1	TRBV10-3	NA	CAIRETGGDSRNEQFF	TGTGCCATCAGGGAGACAGGGGGCGATAGCAGGAATGAGCAGTTCTTC
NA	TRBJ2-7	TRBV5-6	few	CASARGRGEQYF	TGTGCCAGCGCCCGGGGCCGTGGCGAGCAGTACTTC
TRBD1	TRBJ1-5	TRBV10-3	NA	CAISVDRDSQPQHF	TGTGCCATCAGTGTTGACAGGGACAGTCAGCCCCAGCATTTT
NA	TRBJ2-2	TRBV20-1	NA	CSASLYGELFF	TGCAGTGCTAGTCTTTACGGGGAGCTGTTTTTT
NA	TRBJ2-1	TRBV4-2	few	CASSPEQPGGEQFF	TGTGCCAGCAGCCCGGAGCAGCCTGGGGGTGAGCAGTTCTTC
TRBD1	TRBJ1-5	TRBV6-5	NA	CASSRQGGNQPQHF	TGTGCCAGCAGTAGACAGGGTGGGAATCAGCCCCAGCATTTT
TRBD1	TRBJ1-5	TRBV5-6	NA	CASSLGGGDQPQHF	TGTGCCAGCAGCTTGGGAGGGGGCGATCAGCCCCAGCATTTT
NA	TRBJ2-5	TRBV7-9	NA	CASSLPGGQLGETQYF	TGTGCCAGCAGCCTCCCGGGTGGCCAGCTGGGTGAGACCCAGTACTTC